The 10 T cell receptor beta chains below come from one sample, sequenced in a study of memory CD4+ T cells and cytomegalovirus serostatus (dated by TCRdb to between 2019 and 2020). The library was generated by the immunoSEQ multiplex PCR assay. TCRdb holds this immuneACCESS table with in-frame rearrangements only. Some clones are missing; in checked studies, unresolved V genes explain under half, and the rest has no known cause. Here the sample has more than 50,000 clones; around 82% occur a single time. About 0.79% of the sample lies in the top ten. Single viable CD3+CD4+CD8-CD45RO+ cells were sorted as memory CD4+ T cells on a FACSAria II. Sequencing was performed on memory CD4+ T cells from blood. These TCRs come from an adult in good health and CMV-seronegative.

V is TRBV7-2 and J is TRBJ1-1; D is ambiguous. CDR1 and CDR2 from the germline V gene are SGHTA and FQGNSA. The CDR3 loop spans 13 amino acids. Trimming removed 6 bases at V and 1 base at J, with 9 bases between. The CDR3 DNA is TGTGCCAGCAGAAAGGTTGGGAACACTGAAGCTTTCTTT. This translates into CASRKVGNTEAFF.

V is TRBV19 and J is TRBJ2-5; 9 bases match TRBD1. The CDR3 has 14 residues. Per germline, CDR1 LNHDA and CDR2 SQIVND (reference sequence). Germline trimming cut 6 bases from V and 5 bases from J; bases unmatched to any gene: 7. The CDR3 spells CASSRTGGKETQYF. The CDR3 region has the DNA TGTGCCAGTAGCCGCACAGGGGGCAAGGAGACCCAGTACTTC.

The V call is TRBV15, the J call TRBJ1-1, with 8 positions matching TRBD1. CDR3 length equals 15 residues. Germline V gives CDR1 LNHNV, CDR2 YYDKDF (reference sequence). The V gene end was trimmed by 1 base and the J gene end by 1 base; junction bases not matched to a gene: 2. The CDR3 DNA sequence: TGTGCCACCAGCAGAGGTGGGACAGGGAACACTGAAGCTTTCTTT. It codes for CATSRGGTGNTEAFF.

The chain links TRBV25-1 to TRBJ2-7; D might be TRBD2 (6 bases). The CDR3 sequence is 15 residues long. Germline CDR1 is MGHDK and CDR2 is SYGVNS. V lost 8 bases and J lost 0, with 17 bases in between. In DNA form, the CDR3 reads TGTGCCAGCGCCCCACTGGGGGGAGGCTCCTACGAGCAGTACTTC. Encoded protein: CASAPLGGGSYEQYF.

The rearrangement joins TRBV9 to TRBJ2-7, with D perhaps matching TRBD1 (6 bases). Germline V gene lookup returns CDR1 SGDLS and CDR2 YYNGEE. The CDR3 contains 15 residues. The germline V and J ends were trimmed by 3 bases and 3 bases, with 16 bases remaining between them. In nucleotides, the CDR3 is TGTGCCAGCAGCGCGTCAGGGGTCAGAGGCTACGAGCAGTACTTC. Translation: CASSASGVRGYEQYF.

The CDR3 spells CATRQASNEKLFF. The CDR3 DNA sequence: TGTGCCACCCGACAGGCGTCTAATGAAAAACTGTTTTTT. This chain uses TRBV6-1 with TRBJ1-4, with D possibly matching TRBD1 (6 bases). V lost 10 bases and J 3 bases, leaving 12 bases between the germline ends. Germline CDR1 reads MNHNS; CDR2 reads SASEGT. This CDR3 has 13 amino acids.

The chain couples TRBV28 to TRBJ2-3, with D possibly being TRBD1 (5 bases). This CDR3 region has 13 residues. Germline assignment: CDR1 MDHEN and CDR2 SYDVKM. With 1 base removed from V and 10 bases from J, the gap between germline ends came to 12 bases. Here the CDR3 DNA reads TGTGCCAGCAGTTTATACGGGCAGGGTGCGCAGTATTTT. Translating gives CASSLYGQGAQYF.

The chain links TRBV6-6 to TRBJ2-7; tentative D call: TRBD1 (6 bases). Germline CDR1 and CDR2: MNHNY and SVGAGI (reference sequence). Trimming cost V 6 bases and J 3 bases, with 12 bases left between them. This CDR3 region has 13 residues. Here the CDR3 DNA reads TGTGCCAGCAGATCGGCAGGGGTCTACGAGCAGTACTTC. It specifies CASRSAGVYEQYF.

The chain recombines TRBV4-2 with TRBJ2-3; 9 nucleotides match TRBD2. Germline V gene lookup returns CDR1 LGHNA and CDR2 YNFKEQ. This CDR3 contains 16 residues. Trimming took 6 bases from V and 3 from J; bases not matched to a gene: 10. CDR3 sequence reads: CASRLGLAGRTDTQYF. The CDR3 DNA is TGTGCCAGCAGACTGGGACTAGCCGGCCGGACAGATACGCAGTATTTT.

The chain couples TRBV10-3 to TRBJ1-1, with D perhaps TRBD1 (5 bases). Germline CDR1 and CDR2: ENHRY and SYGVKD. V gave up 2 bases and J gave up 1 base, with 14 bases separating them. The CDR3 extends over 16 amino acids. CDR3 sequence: CAISEGSQTANTEAFF. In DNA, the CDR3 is TGTGCCATCAGTGAGGGGTCACAGACAGCGAACACTGAAGCTTTCTTT.